A single sample gave rise to the 21 T cell receptor beta chains below, sequenced in a study of cytomegalovirus exposure and HLA in healthy donors. Both 60 Vbeta primers and 13 Jbeta primers went into the PCR. TCRdb keeps only in-frame clones here, not all; method: immunoSEQ multiplex PCR. The sample has around 170,000 clones, 78% seen once; the top ten hold about 1.5%. The sequencing sample was made of PBMCs. Receptor source: a male donor in good health and CMV-seronegative.

The rearrangement uses TRBV5-5 and TRBJ2-3; 9 bases line up with TRBD2. CDR3 size: 13 residues. The germline CDR1 and CDR2 sequences are SGHKS and YYEKEE (reference sequence). Trimming removed 3 bases from V and 5 bases from J; junction bases left unmatched: 1. The CDR3 coding sequence is TGTGCCAGCAGCTCGCGGGGGGGAGATACGCAGTATTTT. It encodes CASSSRGGDTQYF.

V and J are TRBV6-4 and TRBJ2-3; 7 nucleotides agree with TRBD1. The V gene's germline CDR1 is MRHNA and CDR2 SNTAGT. This CDR3 region has 14 residues. J gave up 1 base and V 3 bases, and 1 base lay outside the gene matches. CDR3 in amino acids: CASSDDRGTDTQYF. The CDR3 nucleotides are TGTGCCAGCAGTGATGACAGGGGCACAGATACGCAGTATTTT.

This rearrangement joins TRBV9 to TRBJ2-3, with 7 bases matching TRBD1. Germline V CDR1 and CDR2: SGDLS, YYNGEE. The CDR3 consists of 15 residues. With V trimmed by 2 bases and J by 5 bases, 8 bases remained unmatched. CDR3: CASSVQGDARDTQYF. The CDR3 DNA reads TGTGCCAGCAGCGTCCAGGGGGACGCAAGAGATACGCAGTATTTT.

The gene calls are TRBV9 and TRBJ2-5; 9 nucleotides align to TRBD1. The ends lost 3 bases at V and 6 bases at J; junction bases unmatched: 12. The germline V gene encodes CDR1 SGDLS and CDR2 YYNGEE. This CDR3 has 16 residues. CDR3 residues: CASSASGTGFSQTQYF. Here the CDR3 DNA reads TGTGCCAGCAGCGCTTCCGGGACAGGGTTTAGTCAGACCCAGTACTTC.

This clone has more than one count but fewer than ten. The chain recombines TRBV5-4 with TRBJ2-1; 10 positions match TRBD2. CDR3 size: 16 residues. V trimming: 3 bases; J trimming: 9 bases; junction bases outside the gene matches: 12. Germline V gene data show CDR1 as SGHNT and CDR2 as YYREEE (reference sequence). The CDR3 sequence is CASSSSLAGGQGEQFF. CDR3 sequence (DNA): TGTGCCAGCAGCTCTTCCTTAGCGGGAGGTCAGGGTGAGCAGTTCTTC.

The chain couples TRBV10-3 to TRBJ2-1; 13 positions agree with TRBD2. Germline lookup yields CDR1 ENHRY and CDR2 SYGVKD. V lost 3 bases, J lost 5 bases, and 4 bases stayed unmatched. This CDR3 contains 16 residues. The CDR3 bases are TGTGCCATCAGTGAAGGGACTAGCGGGGCCCACAATGAGCAGTTCTTC. This translates into CAISEGTSGAHNEQFF.

V usage is TRBV9 and J usage is TRBJ2-1; D is unresolved. Per the germline V gene, CDR1 is SGDLS and CDR2 is YYNGEE. V lost 0 bases and J 3 bases, leaving 7 bases between the germline ends. The CDR3 is made up of 14 amino acids. This CDR3 is CASSVGQDYNEQFF. The CDR3 region has the DNA TGTGCCAGCAGCGTAGGGCAGGACTACAATGAGCAGTTCTTC.

This rearrangement joins TRBV5-6 to TRBJ2-6, with D maybe TRBD1 (6 bases). Germline V gene data show CDR1 as SGHDT and CDR2 as YYEEEE. The V gene lost 1 base and the J gene lost 2 bases, with 10 bases spanning the gap. This CDR3 is 16 amino acids long. The CDR3 coding sequence is TGTGCCAGCAGCTTGACAGGGCCCACTGGGGCCAACGTCCTGACTTTC. Its protein product is CASSLTGPTGANVLTF.

This sequence joins TRBV2 and TRBJ1-2; D is perhaps TRBD1 (5 bases). From germline, CDR1 is SNHLY and CDR2 FYNNEI. CDR3 length: 15 amino acids. V lost 4 bases and J 6 bases, leaving 18 bases between the germline ends. The CDR3 reads CASSALSGQGDGYTF. In nucleotides, the CDR3 is TGTGCCAGCAGTGCATTATCGGGCCAGGGTGATGGCTACACCTTC. Full variable domain (remainder filled in from reference TRBV2 and TRBJ1-2): EPEVTQTPSHQVTQMGQEVILRCVPISNHLYFYWYRQILGQKVEFLVSFYNNEISEKSEIFDDQFSVERPDGSNFTLKIRSTKLEDSAMYFCASSALSGQGDGYTFGSGTRLTVV.

The rearrangement joins TRBV27 to TRBJ1-5; tentatively, D is TRBD1 (5 bases). Trimming took off 9 bases at V and 0 bases at J, with 9 bases between the two ends. The CDR3 loop spans 13 amino acids. From germline, CDR1 is MNHEY and CDR2 SMNVEV (reference sequence). The CDR3 DNA reads as TGTGCCAGTGGACATTATAGCAATCAGCCCCAGCATTTT. Protein: CASGHYSNQPQHF.

The chain is built from TRBV7-2 and TRBJ2-5; maybe TRBD1 (5 bases). The CDR3 has 14 residues. Germline V gene lookup returns CDR1 SGHTA and CDR2 FQGNSA. Trimming removed 0 bases from V and 5 bases from J, with 10 bases in between. As DNA, the CDR3 is TGTGCCAGCAGCTTAGCGGCCTCAGGGGAGACCCAGTACTTC. As protein: CASSLAASGETQYF.

The chain has TRBV30 and TRBJ2-4, with D tentatively TRBD1 (6 bases). The V end lost 0 bases, the J end lost 0 bases, and 12 bases lay between the germline ends. The length of the CDR3 is 16 residues. The germline V gene has CDR1 GTSNPN and CDR2 SVGIG (reference sequence). Here the CDR3 DNA reads TGTGCCTGGAGTGTACTGGGGGCGTTAGCCAAAAACATTCAGTACTTC. This sequence encodes CAWSVLGALAKNIQYF.

The chain carries TRBV28 and TRBJ1-1; D not certain. Trimming shortened V by 2 bases and J by 0 bases, and 7 bases separated the two germline ends. Germline assignment: CDR1 MDHEN and CDR2 SYDVKM. CDR3 length equals 14 residues. The CDR3 sequence: CASSLVQMNTEAFF. Here the CDR3 DNA reads TGTGCCAGCAGTTTAGTACAAATGAACACTGAAGCTTTCTTT.

J is TRBJ2-7 and V is TRBV14; TRBD2 is a possible D gene (5 bases). The CDR3 is 11 residues long. V lost 2 bases, J lost 7 bases, and 6 bases lay in between. The germline CDR1 and CDR2 sequences are SGHDN and FVKESK. As DNA, the CDR3 is TGTGCCAGCAGCCAACGGGGTGAGCAGTACTTC. It yields the protein CASSQRGEQYF. The entire variable domain, with the rest obtained from reference TRBV14 and TRBJ2-7, is as follows: EAGVTQFPSHSVIEKGQTVTLRCDPISGHDNLYWYRRVMGKEIKFLLHFVKESKQDESGMPNNRFLAERTGGTYSTLKVQPAELEDSGVYFCASSQRGEQYFGPGTRLTVT.

The V gene is TRBV4-2, the J gene TRBJ1-2; 8 nucleotides line up with TRBD1. Germline V gene sequence: CDR1 LGHNA, CDR2 YNFKEQ. The CDR3 sequence is 15 residues long. V shed 0 bases and J 6 bases; nucleotides not matched to a gene: 6. The DNA for the CDR3 is TGTGCCAGCAGCCAAGAAAGCACAGGGGGGAATGGCTACACCTTC. Its protein product is CASSQESTGGNGYTF.

The V and J genes are TRBV29-1 and TRBJ1-2, with a possible D match to TRBD1 (5 bases). V lost 8 bases and J lost 6, with 13 bases in between. Germline CDR1 and CDR2: SQVTM and ANQGSEA. This CDR3 has 11 amino acids. CDR3 amino acids: CSSRRGDGYTF. CDR3 coding DNA: TGCAGCTCCCGGAGGGGAGATGGCTACACCTTC.

For the CDR3, the DNA is TGTGCCAGCAGCGCACCCCTCGGACAGGGTAATGAAAAACTGTTTTTT. Encoded protein: CASSAPLGQGNEKLFF. J is TRBJ1-4 and V is TRBV9; 8 positions match TRBD1. The germline CDR1 and CDR2 sequences are SGDLS and YYNGEE. Trimming at V came to 3 bases and at J to 4 bases, leaving 8 bases not matched to a gene. The CDR3 has 16 residues.

V usage is TRBV6-5 and J usage is TRBJ1-2, with D hard to call. This CDR3 is built from 14 residues. Trimming stripped 9 bases from V and 4 bases from J, with 18 bases between. The germline gives CDR1 MNHEY, CDR2 SVGAGI. CDR3 sequence: CASSDGMRIYGYTF. The CDR3 DNA sequence: TGTGCCAGTTCAGACGGCATGAGGATCTATGGCTACACCTTC.

This chain joins TRBV28 and TRBJ1-1; TRBD1 agrees at 7 bases. This CDR3 spans 13 amino acids. Germline V gene sequence: CDR1 MDHEN, CDR2 SYDVKM. The junction had 5 bases not matched to a gene; V was cut back by 6 bases and J by 4 bases. In DNA form, the CDR3 reads TGTGCCAGCAGAAGACAGGGCTCCACTGAAGCTTTCTTT. Amino acid sequence: CASRRQGSTEAFF.

This chain joins TRBV19 and TRBJ1-6, with D unresolved. Germline values: CDR1 LNHDA, CDR2 SQIVND (reference sequence). V lost 3 bases to trimming and J lost 6 bases, with 18 bases between them. The CDR3 is made up of 17 amino acids. The CDR3 loop reads CASSMSYWRTVNSPLHF. The CDR3 DNA reads as TGTGCCAGTAGTATGTCATATTGGAGGACTGTTAATTCACCCCTCCACTTT.

The chain is built from TRBV5-4 and TRBJ2-5; D remains unclear. CDR3 length: 13 residues. Trimming shortened V by 9 bases and J by 5 bases, and 17 bases separated the two germline ends. From germline, CDR1 is SGHNT and CDR2 YYREEE (reference sequence). CDR3 DNA: TGTGCCACCTTAAAAAGAGACGGGGAGACCCAGTACTTC. Its protein product is CATLKRDGETQYF.